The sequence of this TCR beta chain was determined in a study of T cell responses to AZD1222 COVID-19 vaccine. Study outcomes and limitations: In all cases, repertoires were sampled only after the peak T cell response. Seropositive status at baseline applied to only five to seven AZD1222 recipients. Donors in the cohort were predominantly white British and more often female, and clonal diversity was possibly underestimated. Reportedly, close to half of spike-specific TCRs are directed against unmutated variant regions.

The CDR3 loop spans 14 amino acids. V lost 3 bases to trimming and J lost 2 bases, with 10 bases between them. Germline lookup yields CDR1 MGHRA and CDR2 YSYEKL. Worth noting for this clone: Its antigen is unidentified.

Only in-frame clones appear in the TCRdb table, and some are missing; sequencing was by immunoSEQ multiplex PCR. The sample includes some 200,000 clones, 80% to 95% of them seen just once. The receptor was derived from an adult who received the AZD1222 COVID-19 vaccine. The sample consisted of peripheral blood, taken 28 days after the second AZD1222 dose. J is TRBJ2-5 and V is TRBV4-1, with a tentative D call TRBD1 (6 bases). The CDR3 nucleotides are TGCGCCAGCAGCCACCTAGGGACACAAGAGACCCAGTACTTC. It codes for CASSHLGTQETQYF.